This TCR beta chain was identified in a study of blood T cell repertoires in COVID-19. This table comes from immunoSEQ multiplex PCR, and its TCRdb copy is limited to in-frame clones, with some not included. The sample includes about 330,000 clones, roughly 90% of them seen just once. Germline V gives CDR1 MNHEY, CDR2 SVGAGI. The CDR3 length is 10 residues. In Cohort 3, a recovered donor had either two negative PCRs, clearance, or symptom resolution. Comments on this clone: The junction and the germline gene differ at one end; a read error may be behind it.

The source material was PBMCs or T cells enriched from blood (not recorded which). The receptor comes from a woman in her thirties who had recovered from COVID-19. J is TRBJ1-1 and V is TRBV6-5, with D tentatively TRBD1 (5 bases). As DNA, the CDR3 is TGTGCCAGCAGTAATTACGACAGAGACTTT. Amino acid sequence: CASSNYDRDF.